The 5 T cell receptor beta chains listed next were all sequenced from one sample in a study of CD8 T cells in Susac syndrome. Reverse transcription of roughly 0.5 to 1 ug RNA was carried out with random hexamers. TCRdb reprocessed the immunoSEQ multiplex PCR reads with MiXCR, giving one entry per CDR3 protein. The sample carries some 300,000 distinct CDR3 sequences, 75% to 85% recorded once. The sequencing input was CD8+ T cells from PBMCs. The receptors here all came from a human donor with multiple sclerosis.

For the CDR3, the DNA is TGTGCCACCCAACCCGGGAGGAGTAATGAAAAACTGTTTTTT. Translation: CATQPGRSNEKLFF. The chain couples TRBV7-9 to TRBJ1-4; D not certain. The V and J ends lost 10 bases and 4 bases respectively, with 16 bases between them. Germline V CDR1 and CDR2: SEHNR, FQNEAQ (reference sequence). The CDR3 sequence is 14 residues long.

CDR3 in amino acids: CATSRRTNSYEQYF. The CDR3 bases are TGTGCCACCAGCCGGAGGACCAACTCCTACGAGCAGTACTTC. This sequence joins TRBV15 and TRBJ2-7, with D possibly TRBD2 on 5 matching bases. Per germline, CDR1 LNHNV and CDR2 YYDKDF (reference sequence). Between the trimmed V and J ends, which lost 5 bases and 0 bases, there was a span of 11 bases. The CDR3 has 14 residues. The variable domain in full, completed from reference TRBV15 and TRBJ2-7, reads DAMVIQNPRYQVTQFGKPVTLSCSQTLNHNVMYWYQQKSSQAPKLLFHYYDKDFNNEADTPDNFQSRRPNTSFCFLDIRSPGLGDTAMYLCATSRRTNSYEQYFGPGTRLTVT.

The gene calls are TRBV5-6 and TRBJ1-2; 9 positions agree with TRBD1. This CDR3 comprises 16 residues. With V trimmed by 4 bases and J by 6 bases, 13 bases remained unmatched. Germline lookup yields CDR1 SGHDT and CDR2 YYEEEE. DNA for the CDR3: TGTGCCAGCAGCCTTATCCCGGGACAGGGTAGGCATGGCTACACCTTC. This codes for CASSLIPGQGRHGYTF. The full variable domain, completed using reference TRBV5-6 and TRBJ1-2, is DAGVTQSPTHLIKTRGQQVTLRCSPKSGHDTVSWYQQALGQGPQFIFQYYEEEERQRGNFPDRFSGHQFPNYSSELNVNALLLGDSALYLCASSLIPGQGRHGYTFGSGTRLTVV.

V usage is TRBV9 and J usage is TRBJ1-2, with 7 bases aligning to TRBD1. Germline values: CDR1 SGDLS, CDR2 YYNGEE. The CDR3 has 13 residues. The V gene end was trimmed by 2 bases and the J gene end by 7 bases; junction bases not matched to a gene: 5. The CDR3 sequence is CASSVTGNGGYTF. CDR3 bases: TGTGCCAGCAGCGTGACAGGGAACGGTGGCTACACCTTC.

The chain's CDR3 is CASSLVTGQGSGYTF. CDR3 bases: TGTGCCAGCAGCTTAGTTACCGGACAGGGCTCTGGCTACACCTTC. The V gene is TRBV11-2, the J gene TRBJ1-2; 8 bases line up with TRBD1. V dropped 1 base and J dropped 7; count of bases not matched to a gene: 8. Looked up from germline, CDR1 is SGHAT and CDR2 is FQNNGV. This CDR3 region has 15 residues. The complete variable domain, with remaining parts taken from reference TRBV11-2 and TRBJ1-2, reads EAGVAQSPRYKIIEKRQSVAFWCNPISGHATLYWYQQILGQGPKLLIQFQNNGVVDDSQLPKDRFSAERLKGVDSTLKIQPAKLEDSAVYLCASSLVTGQGSGYTFGSGTRLTVV.